A selection of T cell receptor beta chains follows, all from one sample in a study of blood T cell repertoires in COVID-19. Here immunoSEQ multiplex PCR was the method, and the copy in TCRdb shows in-frame clones only, minus some. The repertoire has about 78,000 clones, roughly 88% of them found once; the top ten carry around 0.98%. The sample comprised peripheral blood. These receptors came from a woman aged 50 to 65 in a cohort sampled during active COVID-19. The CDR3 runs from the conserved cysteine through the conserved F or W. Fields, in order: J gene, CDR3 length, V gene, D gene, CDR3 protein, CDR3 DNA. A D gene is named only where the DNA matches it firmly.

j_call: TRBJ2-3
cdr3_length: 16
v_call: TRBV28
d_call: TRBD2
cdr3_aa: CASSRILAGAGDTQYF
cdr3_nt: TGTGCCAGCAGCCGGATCCTAGCGGGAGCCGGGGATACGCAGTATTTT

j_call: TRBJ1-1
cdr3_length: 12
v_call: TRBV6-5
d_call: -
cdr3_aa: CASSPGQGEAFF
cdr3_nt: TGTGCCAGCAGTCCGGGACAAGGTGAAGCTTTCTTT

j_call: TRBJ1-6
cdr3_length: 15
v_call: TRBV3-1/TRBV3-2
d_call: TRBD1
cdr3_aa: CASNHGTGNNSPLHF
cdr3_nt: TGTGCCAGCAACCACGGGACAGGGAATAATTCACCCCTCCACTTT

j_call: TRBJ2-6
cdr3_length: 17
v_call: TRBV28
d_call: TRBD1
cdr3_aa: CASSSMGQPSGANVLTF
cdr3_nt: TGTGCCAGCAGTTCGATGGGACAGCCCTCTGGGGCCAACGTCCTGACTTTC

j_call: TRBJ1-4
cdr3_length: 14
v_call: TRBV6-5
d_call: -
cdr3_aa: CASSPRDSNEKLFF
cdr3_nt: TGTGCCAGCAGCCCCAGGGACTCTAATGAAAAACTGTTTTTT

j_call: TRBJ2-1
cdr3_length: 15
v_call: TRBV11-1
d_call: TRBD1
cdr3_aa: CASSSQGFSYNEQFF
cdr3_nt: TGTGCCAGCAGCTCACAGGGGTTCTCCTACAATGAGCAGTTCTTC

j_call: TRBJ2-2
cdr3_length: 17
v_call: TRBV7-2
d_call: TRBD2
cdr3_aa: CASSYRGTSGNTGELFF
cdr3_nt: TGTGCCAGCAGCTATCGAGGGACTAGCGGCAACACCGGGGAGCTGTTTTTT

j_call: TRBJ2-7
cdr3_length: 15
v_call: TRBV10-2
d_call: TRBD2
cdr3_aa: CASSGIISGGYEQYF
cdr3_nt: TGCGCCAGCAGTGGGATTATATCGGGAGGCTACGAGCAGTACTTC

j_call: TRBJ1-2
cdr3_length: 13
v_call: TRBV28
d_call: -
cdr3_aa: CASISLGARGYTF
cdr3_nt: TGTGCCAGCATCTCTTTGGGGGCGCGAGGCTACACCTTC

j_call: TRBJ1-1
cdr3_length: 13
v_call: TRBV19
d_call: -
cdr3_aa: CASIAGGSAEAFF
cdr3_nt: TGTGCCAGTATCGCCGGGGGAAGCGCTGAAGCTTTCTTT

j_call: TRBJ2-7
cdr3_length: 17
v_call: TRBV7-9
d_call: TRBD2
cdr3_aa: CASSPSPSGDSSYEQYF
cdr3_nt: TGTGCCAGCAGCCCAAGCCCTAGCGGGGATAGCTCCTACGAGCAGTACTTC

j_call: TRBJ2-3
cdr3_length: 14
v_call: TRBV28
d_call: TRBD2
cdr3_aa: CASSLLGRAWPQYF
cdr3_nt: TGTGCCAGCAGTTTGTTGGGGAGGGCCTGGCCACAGTATTTT